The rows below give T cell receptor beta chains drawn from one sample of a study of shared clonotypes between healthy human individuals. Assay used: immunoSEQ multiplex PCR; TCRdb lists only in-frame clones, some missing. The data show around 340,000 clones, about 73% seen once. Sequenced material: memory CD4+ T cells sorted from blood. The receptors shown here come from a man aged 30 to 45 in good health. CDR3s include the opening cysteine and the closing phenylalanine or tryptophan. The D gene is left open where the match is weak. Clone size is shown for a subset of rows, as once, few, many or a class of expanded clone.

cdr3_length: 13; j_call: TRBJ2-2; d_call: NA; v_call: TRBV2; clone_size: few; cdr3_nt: TGTGCCAGCAGGCCGGTCCTATCCGGGGAGCTGTTTTTT; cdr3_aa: CASRPVLSGELFF
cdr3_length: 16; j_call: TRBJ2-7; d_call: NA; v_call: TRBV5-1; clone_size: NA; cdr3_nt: TGCACCAGCAGCTTGACTCCGAACCCTAGCTCCTACGAGCAGTACTTC; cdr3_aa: CTSSLTPNPSSYEQYF
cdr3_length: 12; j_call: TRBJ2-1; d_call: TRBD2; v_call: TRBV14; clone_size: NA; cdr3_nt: TGTGCCAGCAGCCCCCTAGCGGGAAAGCAGTTCTTC; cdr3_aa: CASSPLAGKQFF
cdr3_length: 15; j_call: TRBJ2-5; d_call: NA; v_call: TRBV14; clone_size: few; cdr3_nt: TGTGCCAGCAGCCAACTTGACAGACTCCAAGAGACCCAGTACTTC; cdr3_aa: CASSQLDRLQETQYF
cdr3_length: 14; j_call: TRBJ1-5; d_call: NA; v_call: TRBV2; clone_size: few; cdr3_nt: TGTGCCAGCAGTTCGGACAGCTACAATCAGCCCCAGCATTTT; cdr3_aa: CASSSDSYNQPQHF
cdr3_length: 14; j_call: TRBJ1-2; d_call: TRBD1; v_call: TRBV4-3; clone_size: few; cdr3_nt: TGCGCCAGCAGCCACAGGGGGCTGGACTATGGCTACACCTTC; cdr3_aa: CASSHRGLDYGYTF
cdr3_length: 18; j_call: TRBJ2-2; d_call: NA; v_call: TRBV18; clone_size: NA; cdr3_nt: TGTGCCAGCTCACAACATGCACAGATTATAAAGAACACCGGGGAGCTGTTTTTT; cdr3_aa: CASSQHAQIIKNTGELFF
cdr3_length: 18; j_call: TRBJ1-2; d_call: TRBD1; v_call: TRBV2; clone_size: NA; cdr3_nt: TGTGCCAGCAGCCGGACAGGGGGGTCTACCCTTCAGACCTATGGCTACACCTTC; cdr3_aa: CASSRTGGSTLQTYGYTF
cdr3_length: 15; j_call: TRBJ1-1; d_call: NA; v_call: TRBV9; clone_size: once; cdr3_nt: TGTGCCAGCACCCCGGGGGCAGGGTGGCGCACTGAAGCTTTCTTT; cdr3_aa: CASTPGAGWRTEAFF
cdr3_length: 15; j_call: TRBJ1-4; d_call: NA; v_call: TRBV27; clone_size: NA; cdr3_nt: TGTGCCAGCAGTTTCGCGGGGACCACTAATGAAAAACTGTTTTTT; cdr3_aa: CASSFAGTTNEKLFF
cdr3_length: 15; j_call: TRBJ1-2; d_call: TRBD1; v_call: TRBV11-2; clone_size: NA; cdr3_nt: TGTGCCAGCAGCTTAGCGACAGGGACGGGGTGGGGCTACACCTTC; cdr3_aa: CASSLATGTGWGYTF
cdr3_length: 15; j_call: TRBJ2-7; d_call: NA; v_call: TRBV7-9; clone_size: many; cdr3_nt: TGTGCCAGCAGCCCACCGTTTAGGTGGGGCAACGAGCAGTACTTC; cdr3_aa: CASSPPFRWGNEQYF
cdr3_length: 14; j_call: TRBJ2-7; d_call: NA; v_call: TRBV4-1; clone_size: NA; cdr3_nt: TGCGCCAGCAGTAAAAATCAGGGACCCTACGAGCAGTACTTC; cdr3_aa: CASSKNQGPYEQYF
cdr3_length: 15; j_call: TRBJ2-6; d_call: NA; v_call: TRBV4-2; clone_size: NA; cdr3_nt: TGTGCCAGCAGCCAAGAGGGTCCACCAGCCAACGTCCTGACTTTC; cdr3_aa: CASSQEGPPANVLTF
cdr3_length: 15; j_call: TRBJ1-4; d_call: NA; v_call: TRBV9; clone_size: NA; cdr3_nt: TGTGCCAGCAGCGTCACCGGGACACTTAATGAAAAACTGTTTTTT; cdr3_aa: CASSVTGTLNEKLFF
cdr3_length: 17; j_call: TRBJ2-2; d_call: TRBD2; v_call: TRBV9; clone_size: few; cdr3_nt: TGTGCCAGCAGCGTGACTAGCGGGAGGCTAAACACCGGGGAGCTGTTTTTT; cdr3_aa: CASSVTSGRLNTGELFF
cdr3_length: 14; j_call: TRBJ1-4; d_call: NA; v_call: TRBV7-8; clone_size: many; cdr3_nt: TGTGCCAGCAGCTCAAATCTAGTCAGTGAAAAACTGTTTTTT; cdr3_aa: CASSSNLVSEKLFF
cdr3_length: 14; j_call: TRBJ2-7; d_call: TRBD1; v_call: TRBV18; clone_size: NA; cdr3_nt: TGTGCCAGCTCACCGACAGGGGCTGACTACGAGCAGTACTTC; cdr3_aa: CASSPTGADYEQYF
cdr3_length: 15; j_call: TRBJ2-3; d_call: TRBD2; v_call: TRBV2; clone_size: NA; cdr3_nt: TGTGCCAGCGGGGGGCCTAGCGGGTTCACAGATACGCAGTATTTT; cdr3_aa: CASGGPSGFTDTQYF
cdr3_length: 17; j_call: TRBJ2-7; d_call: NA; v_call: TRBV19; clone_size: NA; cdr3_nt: TGTGCCAGTAGTATAGGCCCGTTTAGCAGACAGACCTACGAGCAGTACTTC; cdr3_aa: CASSIGPFSRQTYEQYF
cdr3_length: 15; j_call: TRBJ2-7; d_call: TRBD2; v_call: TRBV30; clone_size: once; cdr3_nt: TGTGCCTGGAGTGTAGGGACTAGCGGGAGGAACGAGCAGTACTTC; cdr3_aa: CAWSVGTSGRNEQYF
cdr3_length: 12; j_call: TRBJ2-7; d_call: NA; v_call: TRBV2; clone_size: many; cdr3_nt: TGTGCCAGCAGTGTTCAGGGCCACGAGCAGTACTTC; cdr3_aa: CASSVQGHEQYF
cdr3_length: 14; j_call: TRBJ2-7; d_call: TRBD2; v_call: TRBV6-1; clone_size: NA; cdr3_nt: TGTGCCAGCATCGTTAGCGGGACGGTTAACGAGCAGTACTTC; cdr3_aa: CASIVSGTVNEQYF
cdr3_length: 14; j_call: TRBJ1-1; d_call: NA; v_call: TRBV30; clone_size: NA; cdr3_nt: TGTGCCTGGGTCCCCAGGGGATGGAACACTGAAGCTTTCTTT; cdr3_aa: CAWVPRGWNTEAFF
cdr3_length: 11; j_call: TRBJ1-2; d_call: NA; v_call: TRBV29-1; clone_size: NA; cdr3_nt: TGCAGCGTGGGACTTTCCGATGGCTACACCTTC; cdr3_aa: CSVGLSDGYTF
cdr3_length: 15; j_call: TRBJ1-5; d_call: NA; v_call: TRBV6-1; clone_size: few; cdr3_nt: TGTGCCAGCAGTGACGTCAGGGTTAGCAATCAGCCCCAGCATTTT; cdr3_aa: CASSDVRVSNQPQHF
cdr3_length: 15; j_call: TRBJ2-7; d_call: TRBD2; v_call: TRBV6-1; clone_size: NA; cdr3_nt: TGTGCCAGCAGCCCGGGAGCGGGGGTCGCCTACGAGCAGTACTTC; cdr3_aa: CASSPGAGVAYEQYF
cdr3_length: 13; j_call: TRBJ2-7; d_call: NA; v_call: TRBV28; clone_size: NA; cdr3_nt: TGTGCCAGCAGTTCCCTCCTTACCGCCGAGCAGTACTTC; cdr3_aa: CASSSLLTAEQYF
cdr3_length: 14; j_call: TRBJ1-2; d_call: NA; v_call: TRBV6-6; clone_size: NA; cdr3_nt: TGTGCCAGCAGTGGGGGGGGGAATAGCTATGGCTACACCTTC; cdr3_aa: CASSGGGNSYGYTF
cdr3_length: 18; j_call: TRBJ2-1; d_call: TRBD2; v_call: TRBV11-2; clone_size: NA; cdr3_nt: TGTGCCAGCAGCTTAGTTTTCGGCGGGGGGAGCTCCTACAATGAGCAGTTCTTC; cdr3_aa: CASSLVFGGGSSYNEQFF
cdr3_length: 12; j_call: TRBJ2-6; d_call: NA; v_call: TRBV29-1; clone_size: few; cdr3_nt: TGCAGCGTGGGATCTGGGGCCAACGTCCTGACTTTC; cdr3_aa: CSVGSGANVLTF
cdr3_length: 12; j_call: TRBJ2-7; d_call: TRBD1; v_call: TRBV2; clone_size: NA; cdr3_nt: TGTGCCAGCAGCCCGAGACAGGGCGAGCAGTACTTC; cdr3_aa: CASSPRQGEQYF
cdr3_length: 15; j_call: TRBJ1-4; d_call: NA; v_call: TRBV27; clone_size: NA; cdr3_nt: TGTGCCAGCAGTTTAACGGCAGGGCCTGATGAAAAACTGTTTTTT; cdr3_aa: CASSLTAGPDEKLFF
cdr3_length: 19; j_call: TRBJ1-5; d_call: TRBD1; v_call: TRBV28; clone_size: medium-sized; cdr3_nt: TGTGCCAGCAGGCTTACTCGCTTCGACAGGGGGAACCAAGATCAGCCCCAGCATTTT; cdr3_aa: CASRLTRFDRGNQDQPQHF
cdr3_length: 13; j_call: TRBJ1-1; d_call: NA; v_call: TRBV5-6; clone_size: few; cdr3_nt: TGTGCCAGCAGCTTGAGCCTGAACACTGAAGCTTTCTTT; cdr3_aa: CASSLSLNTEAFF
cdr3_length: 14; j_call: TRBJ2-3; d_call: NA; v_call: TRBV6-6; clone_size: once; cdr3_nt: TGTGCCAGCAGTTCAGTGGCCGTCCCAGATACGCAGTATTTT; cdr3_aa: CASSSVAVPDTQYF
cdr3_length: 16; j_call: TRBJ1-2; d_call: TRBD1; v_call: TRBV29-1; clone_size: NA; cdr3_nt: TGCAGCGTTGAGGCGCCTGACGGGACAGCGCAATATGGCTACACCTTC; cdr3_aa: CSVEAPDGTAQYGYTF
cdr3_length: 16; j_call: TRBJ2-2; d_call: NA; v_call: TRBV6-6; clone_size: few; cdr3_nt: TGTGCCAGCAGTTACCGGGCCAGGGCGTACACCGGGGAGCTGTTTTTT; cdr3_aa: CASSYRARAYTGELFF
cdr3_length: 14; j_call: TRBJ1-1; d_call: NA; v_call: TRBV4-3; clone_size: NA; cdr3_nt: TGCGCCAGCAGCCACGTTTCTGGAGGCACTGAAGCTTTCTTT; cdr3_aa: CASSHVSGGTEAFF
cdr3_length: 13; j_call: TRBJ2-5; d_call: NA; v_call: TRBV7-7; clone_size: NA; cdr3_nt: TGTGCTAGCAGCGTGCAGGGGGGAGAGACCCAGTACTTC; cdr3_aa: CASSVQGGETQYF
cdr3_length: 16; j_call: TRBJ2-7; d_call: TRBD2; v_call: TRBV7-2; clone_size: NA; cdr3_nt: TGTGCCAGCAGCTTAGACGGGACTAGCGGGGTCTACGAGCAGTACTTC; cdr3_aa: CASSLDGTSGVYEQYF
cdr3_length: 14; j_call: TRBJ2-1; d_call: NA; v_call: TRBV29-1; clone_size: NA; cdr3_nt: TGCAGCGTTGATGGGGGGCGAGTAAACAATGAGCAGTTCTTC; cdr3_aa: CSVDGGRVNNEQFF
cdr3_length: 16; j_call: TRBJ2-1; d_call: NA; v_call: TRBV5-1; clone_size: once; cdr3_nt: TGCGCCAGCAGCAGTACTTGGGCGTTGTCCTACAATGAGCAGTTCTTC; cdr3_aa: CASSSTWALSYNEQFF
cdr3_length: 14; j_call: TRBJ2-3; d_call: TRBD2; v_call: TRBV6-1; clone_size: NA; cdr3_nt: TGTGCCAGCAACGCTGGGCCGGGGGGATATACGCAGTATTTT; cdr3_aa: CASNAGPGGYTQYF
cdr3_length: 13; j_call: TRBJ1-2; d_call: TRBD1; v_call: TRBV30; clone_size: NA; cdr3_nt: TGTGCCTCCACCGACAGGGGGCAGGTTGGCTACACCTTC; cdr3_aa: CASTDRGQVGYTF
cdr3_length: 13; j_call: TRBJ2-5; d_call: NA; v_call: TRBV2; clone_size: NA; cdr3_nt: TGTGCCAGCAGTGAAGCCAACCTTTCGGCCCAGTACTTC; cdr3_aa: CASSEANLSAQYF
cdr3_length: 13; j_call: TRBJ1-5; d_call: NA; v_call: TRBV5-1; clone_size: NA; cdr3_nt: TGCGCCAGCAGCATCGGGGTCGGTCAGCCCCAGCATTTT; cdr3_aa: CASSIGVGQPQHF
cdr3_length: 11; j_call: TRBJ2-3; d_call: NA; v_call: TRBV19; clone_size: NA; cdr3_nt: TGTGCCAGTAGTATAGCAGATACGCAGTATTTT; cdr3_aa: CASSIADTQYF
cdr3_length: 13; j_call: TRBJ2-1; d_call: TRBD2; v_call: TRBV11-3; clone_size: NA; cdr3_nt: TGTGCCAGCAGCTTAAATGCGGGAGGTGAGCAGTTCTTC; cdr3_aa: CASSLNAGGEQFF